This T cell receptor (beta chain) was sequenced for a study of shared clonotypes between healthy human individuals. CD45RO negativity and positive selection for CCR7 defined naive CD8 cells, a population that excluded terminally differentiated effector memory CD45RA+ cells. Each sample came from a Caucasian adult donor living in Nashville, Tennessee. TCRdb's table, derived via immunoSEQ multiplex PCR, lists solely in-frame clones and lacks some. The sample includes nearly 600,000 clones, around 95% of them seen just once. This CDR3 spans 16 amino acids. CDR1 SGHNT and CDR2 YYREEE come from the germline V gene (reference sequence). With 2 bases clipped from V and 8 bases from J, the junction kept 12 bases outside the gene matches.

This chain joins TRBV5-4 and TRBJ2-1, with 8 bases fitting TRBD1. The sequenced sample consisted of naive CD8+ T cells sorted from blood. The clonotype originates from a young woman in good health. The CDR3 is CASSLYYGTGPHEQFF. The CDR3 coding sequence is TGTGCCAGCAGCTTATATTACGGGACAGGCCCCCATGAGCAGTTCTTC.